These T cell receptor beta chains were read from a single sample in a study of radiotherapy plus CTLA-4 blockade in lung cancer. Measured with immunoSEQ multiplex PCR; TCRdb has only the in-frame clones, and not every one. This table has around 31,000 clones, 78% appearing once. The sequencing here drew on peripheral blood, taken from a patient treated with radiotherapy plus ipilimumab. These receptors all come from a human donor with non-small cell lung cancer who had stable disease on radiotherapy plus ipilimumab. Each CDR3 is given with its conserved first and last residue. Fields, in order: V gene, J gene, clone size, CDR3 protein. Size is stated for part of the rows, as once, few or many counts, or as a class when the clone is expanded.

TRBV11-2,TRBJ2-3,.,CASSRSLAGAPTDTQYF
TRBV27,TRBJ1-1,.,CASSLRGAATEAFF
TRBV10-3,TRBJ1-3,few,CAISTLGETIYF
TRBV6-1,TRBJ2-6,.,CASRESGGSGANVLTF
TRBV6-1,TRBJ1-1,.,CASSEWDRDTEAFF
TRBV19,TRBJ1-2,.,CASSIYRQGVHGYTF
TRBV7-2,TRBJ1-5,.,CASRMGLNQPQHF
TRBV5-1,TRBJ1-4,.,CASSGTGGGDEKLFF
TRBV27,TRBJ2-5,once,CASSELAGGLWETQYF
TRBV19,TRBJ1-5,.,CASSSPRSGLTGNQPQHF
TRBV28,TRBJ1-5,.,CASSSPTYGSNQPQHF
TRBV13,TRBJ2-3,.,CASSIRQGYSTDTQYF
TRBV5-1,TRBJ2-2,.,CASSPRETTGELFF
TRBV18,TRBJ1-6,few,CASSPGQGQGNSPLHF
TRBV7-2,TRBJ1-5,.,CASSRQGHNQPQHF
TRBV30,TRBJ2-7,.,CAWKDRVAYEQYF
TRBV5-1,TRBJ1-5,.,CASSLAFWEGLSNQPQHF
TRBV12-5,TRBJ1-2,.,CASGQTATGTGGIYGYTF
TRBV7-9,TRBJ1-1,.,CASSWEGGTEAFF
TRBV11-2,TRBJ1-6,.,CASSLLSTETVLNSPLHF
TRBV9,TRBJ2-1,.,CASTPGLVMNEQFF
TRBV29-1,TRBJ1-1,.,CSVAPGPKNTEAFF
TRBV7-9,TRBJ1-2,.,CASSLRAGDYGYTF
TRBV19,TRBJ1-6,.,CASSIGVSYNPPLHF
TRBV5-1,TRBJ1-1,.,CASSLNPAGMNTEAFF
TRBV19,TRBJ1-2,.,CASSIQGLAYGYTF
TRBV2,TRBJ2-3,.,CASRGLRVQYTDTQYF
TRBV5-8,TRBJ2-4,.,CASSGRTGTVQYF